This TCR beta chain was observed in a study of CD8 T cells in Susac syndrome. The study, taken as a whole, reports: An acknowledgment was made by the study that its TCR sequencing and HLA analysis involved relatively few individuals.

The authors reverse transcribed about 0.5 to 1 ug RNA with random hexamers. Amplification of TCR beta CDR3 used immunoSEQ multiplex PCR across 54 Vbeta and 13 Jbeta. TCRdb re-analysed the immunoSEQ multiplex PCR reads in MiXCR, keeping a single row per CDR3 protein. The profile covers around 130,000 distinct CDR3 sequences, with around 90% appearing a single time and about 0.23% taken by the ten largest. The CDR3 spans 12 residues. Trimming at V came to 5 bases and at J to 7 bases, leaving 4 bases not matched to a gene. Per germline, CDR1 SGHNT and CDR2 YENEEA. Blood CD8+ and CD4+ T cells underwent high-throughput TCR beta sequencing. The patients who served as multiple sclerosis controls were treatment-naive and had stable or active relapsing-remitting disease that fulfilled the revised McDonald criteria. For this clonotype: Antigen: not known.

What was sequenced was CD8+ T cells from PBMCs. This sequence was found in a human donor with multiple sclerosis. The chain joins TRBV11-3 to TRBJ2-5; 7 bases align to TRBD2. The CDR3 is CASSRPGGTQYF. CDR3 DNA: TGTGCCAGCAGCCGCCCGGGGGGGACCCAGTACTTC.